This T cell receptor (beta chain) derives from a study of Tregs in tolerant kidney transplant recipients (dated by TCRdb to the late 2010s). Looking at the study overall: The study applied TCRbeta sequencing to find donor-specific regulatory T cells before combined kidney and bone marrow transplantation and then followed those same cells after transplant. TCRbeta repertoire sequencing was used in a few healthy controls to compare several ways of expanding Tregs specific for an allogeneic donor.

The paper's findings and limits, for the study overall: Biological reproducibility was not examined directly, but technical replication error appeared to be minimal. Because only a small number of patients were included, the study had limitations, and the results will need to be validated in larger populations as well as under other immunosuppression protocols. Expanding Tregs with activated donor B cells appeared to identify the most biologically relevant and donor-specific TCRbeta repertoire.

Genomic DNA was extracted from sorted cells with the QIAGEN DNeasy Blood and Tissue Kit for TCRbeta CDR3 sequencing. High-throughput TCRbeta CDR3 sequencing, including PCR amplification with bias correction and internal controls, was performed commercially through immunoSEQ. The published analysis was carried out like this. A unique productive TCRbeta sequence was defined by the CDR3 nucleotide sequence when primers matched, and otherwise by the CDR3 amino acid sequence together with the Vbeta and Jbeta genes. Sorting error was corrected by removing sequences shared between sorted populations at a frequency ratio of 2:1 or less, and the remaining shared sequences were assigned to the higher population. Donor-reactive sequences were defined as at least 5-fold expanded in CFSE-low cells versus unstimulated cells, with frequency of at least 0.01% in CFSE-low cells. Jensen-Shannon divergence calculated on the top 100 TCRbeta sequences ranked by frequency was used to measure repertoire divergence. For samples with multiple sequencing runs, sorting error was corrected separately for each run before the runs were pooled. The source is immuneACCESS, and TCRdb retained only in-frame sequences with V and J called. Part of the clones is not carried over; for the studies checked, unresolved V genes explain less than half of this, and the remainder is unexplained. V and J calls and clone size are given by that table; D and trimming were obtained from the DNA. This sample has 200,000 to 300,000 clones in its table, and roughly four fifths of those were observed once. The ten largest account for 0.64% of the sample.

Thawed PBMCs were FACS-sorted into unstimulated Tregs (CD4+CD25+CD127-), CD4+ non-Tregs (CD4+CD25-), CD4 cells and CD8 cells. Blood from healthy controls was obtained either as purchased buffy coats or from healthy volunteers. Healthy control blood was separated into PBMCs by Ficoll density gradient and cryopreserved, and patient PBMCs were collected both before and after transplant. With regard to this clone: Its antigen has not been determined. Nothing much larger sits one base from this clone, and base qualities are not available.

The sequencing input was CD4+ T cells from blood. The TCR sequence derives from a human donor in good health.

The DNA is as follows: TGTGCCAGCAGTGAATTTGGCAGCCAAGAGACCCAGTACTTC. Its translation reads: CASSEFGSQETQYF. The rearranged chain carries TRBV6-5 and TRBJ2-5; the D gene is unclear. CDR1 and CDR2, per the germline V gene, are MNHEY and SVGAGI. Its CDR3 holds 14 amino acids, cysteine through phenylalanine. The only DNA kept is the CDR3, 42 bases in frame from the first base. V is shortened by 5 bases, J by 1 base, and the region joining them spans 11 bases.